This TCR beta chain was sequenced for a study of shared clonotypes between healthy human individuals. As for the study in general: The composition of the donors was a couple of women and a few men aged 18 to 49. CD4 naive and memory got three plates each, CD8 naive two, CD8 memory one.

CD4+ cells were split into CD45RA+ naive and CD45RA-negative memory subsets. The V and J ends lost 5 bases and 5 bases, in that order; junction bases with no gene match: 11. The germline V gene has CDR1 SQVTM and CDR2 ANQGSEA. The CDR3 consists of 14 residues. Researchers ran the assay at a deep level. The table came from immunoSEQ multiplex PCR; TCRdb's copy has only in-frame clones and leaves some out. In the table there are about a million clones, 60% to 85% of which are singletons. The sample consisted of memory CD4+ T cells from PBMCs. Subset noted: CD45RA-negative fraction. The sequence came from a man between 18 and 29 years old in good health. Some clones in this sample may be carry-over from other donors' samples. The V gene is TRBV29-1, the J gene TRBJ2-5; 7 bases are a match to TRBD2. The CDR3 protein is CSVRNGGRIETQYF. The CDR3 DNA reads TGCAGCGTTCGGAACGGCGGGAGAATTGAGACCCAGTACTTC. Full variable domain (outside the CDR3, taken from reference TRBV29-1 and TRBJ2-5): SAVISQKPSRDICQRGTSLTIQCQVDSQVTMMFWYRQQPGQSLTLIATANQGSEATYESGFVIDKFPISRPNLTFSTLTVSNMSPEDSSIYLCSVRNGGRIETQYFGPGTRLLVL.